The following is a T cell receptor beta chain sequence with its context. What it binds is not known. CDR3 size: 13 residues. Germline CDR1 reads MDHEN; CDR2 reads SYDVKM. TRB was amplified by touch-down multiplex PCR, primer pools A and B combined. No DNA is given; TCRdb re-called the multiplex PCR reads and lists each CDR3 protein once. The table lists under 9,500 distinct CDR3 sequences. The data belong to a study of T cell clusters in autoimmune cytopenias. Each sample's input was roughly 270 ng genomic DNA, 35,000 to 40,000 genome equivalents. General study results and limits: TRB repertoire shifts in secondary cytopenia and chronic lymphocytic leukemia mostly reflected lymphoma, not autoimmunity. Functional roles of the in silico T cell clusters still await experimental validation. Primary autoimmune cytopenia patients appeared to lack physiological T cell clusters present in healthy donors.

Sequenced sample: peripheral blood. V is TRBV28 and J is TRBJ2-7. This sequence was found in a human donor with an autoimmune cytopenia or autoimmune hepatitis (not recorded which). The CDR3 is CASSGRSSYEQYF.